This T cell receptor (beta chain) was sequenced in a study of blood T cell repertoires in COVID-19. About the research overall: COVID-19 samples, acute and convalescent, were from the United States, Italy and Spain.

Participants came from fewer than 25 US areas, aged about 18 to 89 years. Grouping used clinical history reported by participants in a survey and questionnaire. This CDR3 has 12 residues. CDR1 is SQVTM, CDR2 ANQGSEA, per germline. The V end lost 3 bases, the J end lost 7 bases, and 13 bases lay between the germline ends. Authors' methods: Estimated nucleated cell counts came from reference gene primer amplification. Using immunoSEQ multiplex PCR, the repertoire was profiled, and TCRdb retains in-frame clones only, with some absent. V, J and clone size are those of that table, while D and trimming were read from the DNA. Here the sample spans some 320,000 clones, approximately 88% being singletons.

The receptor's source is a man between 60 and 75 years old who had recovered from COVID-19. This chain joins TRBV29-1 and TRBJ2-7; tentative D call: TRBD1 (6 bases). The sequenced sample consisted of PBMCs or T cells enriched from blood (not recorded which). CDR3 bases: TGCAGCGTTGATACAGGGTTAGGGGAGCAGTACTTC. It encodes CSVDTGLGEQYF.